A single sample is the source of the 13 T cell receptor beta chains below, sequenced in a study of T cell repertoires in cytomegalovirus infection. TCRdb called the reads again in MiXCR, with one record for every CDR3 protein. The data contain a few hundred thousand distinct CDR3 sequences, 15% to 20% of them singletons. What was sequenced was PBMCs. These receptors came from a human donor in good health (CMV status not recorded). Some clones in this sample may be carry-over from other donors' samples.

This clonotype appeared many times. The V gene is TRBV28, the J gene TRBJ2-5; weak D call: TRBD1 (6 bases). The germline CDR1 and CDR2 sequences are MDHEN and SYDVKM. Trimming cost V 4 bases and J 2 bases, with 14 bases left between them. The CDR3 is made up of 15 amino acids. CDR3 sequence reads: CASSSHPRGQETQYF. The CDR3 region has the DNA TGTGCCAGCAGTTCCCATCCTAGGGGGCAAGAGACCCAGTACTTC.

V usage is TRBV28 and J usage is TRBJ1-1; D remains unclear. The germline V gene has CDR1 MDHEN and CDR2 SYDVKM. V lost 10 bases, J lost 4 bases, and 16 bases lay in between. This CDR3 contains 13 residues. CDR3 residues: CATRWGGSTEAFF. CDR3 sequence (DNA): TGTGCCACCAGATGGGGAGGAAGCACTGAAGCTTTCTTT.

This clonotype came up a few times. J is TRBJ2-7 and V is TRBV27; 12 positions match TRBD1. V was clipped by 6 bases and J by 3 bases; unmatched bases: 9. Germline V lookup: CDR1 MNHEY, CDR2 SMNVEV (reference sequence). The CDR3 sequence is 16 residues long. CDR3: CASSDGTGGQYYEQYF. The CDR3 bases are TGTGCCAGCAGCGATGGGACAGGGGGCCAGTACTACGAGCAGTACTTC.

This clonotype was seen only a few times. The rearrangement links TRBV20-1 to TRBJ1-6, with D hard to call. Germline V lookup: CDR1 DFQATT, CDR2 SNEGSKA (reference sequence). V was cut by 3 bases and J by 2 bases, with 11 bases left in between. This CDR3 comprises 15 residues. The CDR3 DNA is TGCAGTGCTAGGCCAGTAGTCACCTATAATTCACCCCTCCACTTT. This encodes CSARPVVTYNSPLHF.

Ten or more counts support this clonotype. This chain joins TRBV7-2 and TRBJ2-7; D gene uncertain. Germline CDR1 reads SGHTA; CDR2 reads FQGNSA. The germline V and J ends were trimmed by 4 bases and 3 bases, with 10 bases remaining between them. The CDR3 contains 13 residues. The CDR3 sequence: CASSSSIGYEQYF. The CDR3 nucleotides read TGTGCCAGCAGCTCCTCTATCGGCTACGAGCAGTACTTC.

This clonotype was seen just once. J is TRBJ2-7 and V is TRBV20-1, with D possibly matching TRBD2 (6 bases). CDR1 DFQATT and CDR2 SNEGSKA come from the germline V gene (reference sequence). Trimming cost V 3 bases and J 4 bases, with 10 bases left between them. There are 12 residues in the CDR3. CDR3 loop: CSARGGQYEQYF. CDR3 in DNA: TGCAGTGCTAGGGGAGGCCAGTACGAGCAGTACTTC.

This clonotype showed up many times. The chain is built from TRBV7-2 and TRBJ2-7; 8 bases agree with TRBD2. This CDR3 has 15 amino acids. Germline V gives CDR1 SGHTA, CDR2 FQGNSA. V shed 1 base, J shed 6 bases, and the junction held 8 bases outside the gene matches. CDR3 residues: CASSLGGSGAAEQYF. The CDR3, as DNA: TGTGCCAGCAGCTTAGGTGGTAGCGGGGCAGCCGAGCAGTACTTC.

The CDR3 DNA follows: TGTGCCAGCAGTAGTAGCGGGGGGAAAGCAAATGAGCAGTTCTTC. This gives the protein CASSSSGGKANEQFF. The chain employs TRBV12-3 or TRBV12-4 and TRBJ2-1, with 10 bases lining up with TRBD2. With V trimmed by 5 bases and J by 7 bases, 8 bases remained unmatched. The length of the CDR3 is 15 residues.

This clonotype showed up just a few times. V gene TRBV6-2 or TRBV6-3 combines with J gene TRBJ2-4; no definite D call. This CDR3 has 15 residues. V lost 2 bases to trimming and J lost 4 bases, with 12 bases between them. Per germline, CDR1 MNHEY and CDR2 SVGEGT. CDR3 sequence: CASSYGDGQKNIQYF. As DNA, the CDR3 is TGTGCCAGCAGTTACGGAGACGGGCAGAAAAACATTCAGTACTTC.

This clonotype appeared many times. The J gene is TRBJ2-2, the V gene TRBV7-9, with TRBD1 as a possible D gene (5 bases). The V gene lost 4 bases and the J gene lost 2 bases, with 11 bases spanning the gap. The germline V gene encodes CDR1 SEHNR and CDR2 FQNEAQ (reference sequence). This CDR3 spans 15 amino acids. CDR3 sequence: CASSSQAINTGELFF. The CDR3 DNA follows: TGTGCCAGCAGCTCACAGGCGATTAACACCGGGGAGCTGTTTTTT.

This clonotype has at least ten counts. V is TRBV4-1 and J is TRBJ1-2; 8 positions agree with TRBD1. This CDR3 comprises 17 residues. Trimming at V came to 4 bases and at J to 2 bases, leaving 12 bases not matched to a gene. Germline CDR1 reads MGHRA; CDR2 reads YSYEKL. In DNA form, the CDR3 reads TGCGCCAGCAGCCCTACAAATGGGGGACAGGAAAACTATGGCTACACCTTC. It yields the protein CASSPTNGGQENYGYTF.

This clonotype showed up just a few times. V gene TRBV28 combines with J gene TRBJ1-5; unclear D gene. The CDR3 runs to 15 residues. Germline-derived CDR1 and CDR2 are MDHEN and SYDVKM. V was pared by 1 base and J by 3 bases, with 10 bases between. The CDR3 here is CASSLSAGYNQPQHF. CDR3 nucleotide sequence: TGTGCCAGCAGTTTATCGGCCGGGTACAATCAGCCCCAGCATTTT.

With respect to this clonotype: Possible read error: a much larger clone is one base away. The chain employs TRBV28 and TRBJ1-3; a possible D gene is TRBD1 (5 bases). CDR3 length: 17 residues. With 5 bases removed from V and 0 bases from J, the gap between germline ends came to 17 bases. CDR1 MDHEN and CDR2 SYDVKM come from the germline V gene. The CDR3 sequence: CASSELGGVNSGNTIYF. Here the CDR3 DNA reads TGTGCCAGCAGTGAGCTCGGGGGAGTCAACTCTGGAAACACCATATATTTT.